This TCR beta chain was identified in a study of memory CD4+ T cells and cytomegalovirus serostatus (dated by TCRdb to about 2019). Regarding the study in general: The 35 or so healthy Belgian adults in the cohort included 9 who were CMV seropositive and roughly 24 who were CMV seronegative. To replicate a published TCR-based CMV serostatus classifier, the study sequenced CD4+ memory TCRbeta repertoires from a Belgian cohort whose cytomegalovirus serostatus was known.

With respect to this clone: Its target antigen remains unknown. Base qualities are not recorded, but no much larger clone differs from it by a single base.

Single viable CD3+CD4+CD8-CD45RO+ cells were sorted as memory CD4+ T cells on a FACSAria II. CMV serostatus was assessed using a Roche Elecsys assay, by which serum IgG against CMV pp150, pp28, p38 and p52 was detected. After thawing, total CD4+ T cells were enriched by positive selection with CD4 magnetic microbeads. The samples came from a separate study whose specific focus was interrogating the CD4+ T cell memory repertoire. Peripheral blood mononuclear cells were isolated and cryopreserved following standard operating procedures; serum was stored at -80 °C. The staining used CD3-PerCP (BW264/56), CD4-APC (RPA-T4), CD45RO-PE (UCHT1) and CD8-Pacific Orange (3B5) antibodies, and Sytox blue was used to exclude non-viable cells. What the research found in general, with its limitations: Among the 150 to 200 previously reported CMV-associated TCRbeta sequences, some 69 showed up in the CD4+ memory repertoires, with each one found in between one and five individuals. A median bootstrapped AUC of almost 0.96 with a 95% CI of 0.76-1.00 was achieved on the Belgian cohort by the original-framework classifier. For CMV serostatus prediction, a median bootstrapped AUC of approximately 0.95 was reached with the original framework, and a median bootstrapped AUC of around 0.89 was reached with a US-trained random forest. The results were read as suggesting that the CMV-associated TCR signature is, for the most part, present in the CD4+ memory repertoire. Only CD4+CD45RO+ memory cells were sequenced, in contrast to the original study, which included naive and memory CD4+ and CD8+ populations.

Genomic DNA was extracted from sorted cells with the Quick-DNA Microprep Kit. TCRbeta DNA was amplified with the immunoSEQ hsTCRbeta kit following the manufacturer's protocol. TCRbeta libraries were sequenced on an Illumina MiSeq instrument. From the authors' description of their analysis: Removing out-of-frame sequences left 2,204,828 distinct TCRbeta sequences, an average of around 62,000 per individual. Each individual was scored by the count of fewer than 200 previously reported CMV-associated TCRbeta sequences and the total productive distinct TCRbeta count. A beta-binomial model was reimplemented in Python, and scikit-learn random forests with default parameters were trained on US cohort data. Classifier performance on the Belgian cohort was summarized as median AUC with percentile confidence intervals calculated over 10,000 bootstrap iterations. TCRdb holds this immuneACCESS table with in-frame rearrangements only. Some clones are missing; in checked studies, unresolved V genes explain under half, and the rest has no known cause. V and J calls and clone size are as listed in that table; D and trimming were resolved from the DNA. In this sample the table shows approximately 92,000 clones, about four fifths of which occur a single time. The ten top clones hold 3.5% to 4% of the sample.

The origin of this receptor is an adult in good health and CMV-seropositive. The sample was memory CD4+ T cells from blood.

The CDR3 corresponds to CASSEAGSISEKLFF. The DNA sequence is TGTGCCAGCAGTGAAGCGGGGAGTATCAGTGAAAAACTGTTTTTT. The rearrangement combines TRBV6-1 with TRBJ1-4; the D gene identity is not certain. Sequences MNHNS (CDR1) and SASEGT (CDR2) are obtained from the germline V gene. The CDR3 goes from the cysteine to the phenylalanine over 15 residues. CDR3 DNA only is kept here, 45 bases in frame from base 1. Between the V and J ends, shortened by 0 bases and 7 bases respectively, the junction contains 12 bases.